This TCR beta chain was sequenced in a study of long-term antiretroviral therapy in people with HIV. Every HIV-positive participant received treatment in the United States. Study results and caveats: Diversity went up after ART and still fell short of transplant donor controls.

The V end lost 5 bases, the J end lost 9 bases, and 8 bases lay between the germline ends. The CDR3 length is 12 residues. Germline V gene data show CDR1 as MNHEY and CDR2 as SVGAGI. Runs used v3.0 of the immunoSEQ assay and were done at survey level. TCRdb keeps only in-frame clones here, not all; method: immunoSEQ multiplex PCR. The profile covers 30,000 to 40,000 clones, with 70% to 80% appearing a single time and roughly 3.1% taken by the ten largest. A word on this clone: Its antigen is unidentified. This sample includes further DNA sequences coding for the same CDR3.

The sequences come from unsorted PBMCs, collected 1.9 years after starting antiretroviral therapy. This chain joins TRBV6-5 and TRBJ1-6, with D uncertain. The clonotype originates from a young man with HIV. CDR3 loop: CASSPPGSPLHF. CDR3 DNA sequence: TGTGCCAGCAGTCCCCCGGGTTCACCCCTCCACTTT.